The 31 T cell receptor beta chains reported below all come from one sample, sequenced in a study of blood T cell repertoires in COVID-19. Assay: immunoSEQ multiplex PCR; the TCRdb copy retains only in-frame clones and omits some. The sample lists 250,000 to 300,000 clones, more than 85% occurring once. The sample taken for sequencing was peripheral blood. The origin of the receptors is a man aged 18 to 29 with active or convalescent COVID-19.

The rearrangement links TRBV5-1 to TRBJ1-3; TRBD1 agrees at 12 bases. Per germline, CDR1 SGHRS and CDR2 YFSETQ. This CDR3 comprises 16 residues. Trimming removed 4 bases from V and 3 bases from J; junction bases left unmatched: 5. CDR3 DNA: TGCGCCAGCAGCGCGGGACAGGGGGCGATTGGAAACACCATATATTTT. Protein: CASSAGQGAIGNTIYF. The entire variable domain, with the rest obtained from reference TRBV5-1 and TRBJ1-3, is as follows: KAGVTQTPRYLIKTRGQQVTLSCSPISGHRSVSWYQQTPGQGLQFLFEYFSETQRNKGNFPGRFSGRQFSNSRSEMNVSTLELGDSALYLCASSAGQGAIGNTIYFGEGSWLTVV.

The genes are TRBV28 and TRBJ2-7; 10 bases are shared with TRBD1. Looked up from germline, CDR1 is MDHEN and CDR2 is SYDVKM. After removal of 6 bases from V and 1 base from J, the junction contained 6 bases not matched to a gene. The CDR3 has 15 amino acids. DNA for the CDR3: TGTGCCAGCAGGGAACCGGGACAGGGGTCCTACGAGCAGTACTTC. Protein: CASREPGQGSYEQYF.

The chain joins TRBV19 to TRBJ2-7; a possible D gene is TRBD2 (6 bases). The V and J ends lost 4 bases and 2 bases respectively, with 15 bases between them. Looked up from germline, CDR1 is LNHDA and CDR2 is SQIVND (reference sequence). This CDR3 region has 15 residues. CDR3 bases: TGTGCCAGTAGTACTCTGAGCGGGCGGCCCTACGAGCAGTACTTC. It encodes CASSTLSGRPYEQYF.

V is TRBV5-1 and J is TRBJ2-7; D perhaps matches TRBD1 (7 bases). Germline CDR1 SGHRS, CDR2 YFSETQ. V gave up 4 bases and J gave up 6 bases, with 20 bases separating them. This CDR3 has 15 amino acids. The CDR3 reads CASSPQGGAGGEQYF. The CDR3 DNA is TGCGCCAGCAGCCCCCAGGGGGGTGCTGGTGGCGAGCAGTACTTC. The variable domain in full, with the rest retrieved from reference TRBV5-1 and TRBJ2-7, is KAGVTQTPRYLIKTRGQQVTLSCSPISGHRSVSWYQQTPGQGLQFLFEYFSETQRNKGNFPGRFSGRQFSNSRSEMNVSTLELGDSALYLCASSPQGGAGGEQYFGPGTRLTVT.

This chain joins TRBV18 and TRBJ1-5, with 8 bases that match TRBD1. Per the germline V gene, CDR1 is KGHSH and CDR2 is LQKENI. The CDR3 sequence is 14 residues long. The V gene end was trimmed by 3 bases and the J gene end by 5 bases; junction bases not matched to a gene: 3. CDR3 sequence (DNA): TGTGCCAGCTCACCGGGACAGGTTTATCAGCCCCAGCATTTT. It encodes CASSPGQVYQPQHF.

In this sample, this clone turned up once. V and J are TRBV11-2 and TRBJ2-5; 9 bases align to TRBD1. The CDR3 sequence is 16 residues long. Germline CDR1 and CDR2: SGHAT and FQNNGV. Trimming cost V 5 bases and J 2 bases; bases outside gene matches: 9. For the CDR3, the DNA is TGTGCCAGCAGCCCAACCTCGGGACAGGGACAAGAGACCCAGTACTTC. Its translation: CASSPTSGQGQETQYF.

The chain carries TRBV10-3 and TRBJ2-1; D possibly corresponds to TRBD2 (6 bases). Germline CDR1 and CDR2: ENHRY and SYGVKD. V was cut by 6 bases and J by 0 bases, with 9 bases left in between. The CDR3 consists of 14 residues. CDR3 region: CAIRPGDSYNEQFF. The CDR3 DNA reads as TGTGCCATCAGACCGGGGGACTCCTACAATGAGCAGTTCTTC.

The chain's CDR3 is CASSPLGGSGNTIYF. DNA for the CDR3: TGTGCCAGCAGCCCCTTGGGGGGCTCTGGAAACACCATATATTTT. The V gene is TRBV11-2, the J gene TRBJ1-3; possible D gene TRBD1, 5 bases. Trimming left V 5 bases short and J 0 bases short, with 11 bases between. The CDR3 is 15 amino acids. From germline, CDR1 is SGHAT and CDR2 FQNNGV.

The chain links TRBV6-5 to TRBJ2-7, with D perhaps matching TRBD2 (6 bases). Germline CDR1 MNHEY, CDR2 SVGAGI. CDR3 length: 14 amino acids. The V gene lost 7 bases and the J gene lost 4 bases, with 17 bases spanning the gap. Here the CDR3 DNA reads TGTGCCAGCACCCCCAGGGCGGCGGGGTACGAGCAGTACTTC. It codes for CASTPRAAGYEQYF.

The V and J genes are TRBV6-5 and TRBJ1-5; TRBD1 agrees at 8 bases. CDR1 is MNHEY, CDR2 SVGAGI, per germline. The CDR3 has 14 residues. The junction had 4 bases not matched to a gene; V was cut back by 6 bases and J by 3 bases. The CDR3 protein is CASRLTGVNQPQHF. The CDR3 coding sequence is TGTGCCAGCAGATTGACAGGGGTCAATCAGCCCCAGCATTTT.

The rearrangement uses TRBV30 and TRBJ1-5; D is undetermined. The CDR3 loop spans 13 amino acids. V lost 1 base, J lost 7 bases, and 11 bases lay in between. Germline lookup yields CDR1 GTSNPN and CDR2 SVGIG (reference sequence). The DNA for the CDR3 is TGTGCCTGGAGTGCCTCCCAGTTCCAGCCCCAGCATTTT. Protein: CAWSASQFQPQHF.

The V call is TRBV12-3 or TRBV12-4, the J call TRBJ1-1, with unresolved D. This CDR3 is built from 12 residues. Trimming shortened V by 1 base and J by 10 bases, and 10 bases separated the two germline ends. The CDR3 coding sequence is TGTGCCAGCAGTTTAGAGTCCCTCAGAGCTTTCTTT. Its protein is CASSLESLRAFF.

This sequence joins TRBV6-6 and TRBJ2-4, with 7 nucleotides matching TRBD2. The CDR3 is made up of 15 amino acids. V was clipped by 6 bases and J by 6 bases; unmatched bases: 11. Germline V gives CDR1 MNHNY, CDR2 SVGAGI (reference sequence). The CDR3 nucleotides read TGTGCCAGCAGCCGCCGGGGGGACTCCACAAACATTCAGTACTTC. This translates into CASSRRGDSTNIQYF.

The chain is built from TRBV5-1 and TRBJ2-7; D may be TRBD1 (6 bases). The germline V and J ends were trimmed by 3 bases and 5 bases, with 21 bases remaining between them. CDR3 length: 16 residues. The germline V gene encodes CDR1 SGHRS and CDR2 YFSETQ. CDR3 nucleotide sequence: TGCGCCAGCAGCTCCTTGACAGGTTCAGGTCTCCACGAGCAGTACTTC. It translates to CASSSLTGSGLHEQYF.

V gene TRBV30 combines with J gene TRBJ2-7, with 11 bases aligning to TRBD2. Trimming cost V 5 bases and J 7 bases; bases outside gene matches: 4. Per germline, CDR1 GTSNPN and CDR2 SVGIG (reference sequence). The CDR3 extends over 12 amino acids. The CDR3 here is CAWLAGGREQYF. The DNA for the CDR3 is TGTGCCTGGTTAGCGGGGGGGCGGGAGCAGTACTTC.

The CDR3 nucleotides read TGTGCCAGCAGTGAATCGGAGGGACAGGCCTTAGGATCCGAGCAGTACTTC. Translated: CASSESEGQALGSEQYF. This chain uses TRBV2 with TRBJ2-7, with TRBD1 identical over 8 bases. This CDR3 is built from 17 residues. Germline CDR1 is SNHLY and CDR2 is FYNNEI. Trimming took 2 bases from V and 6 from J; bases not matched to a gene: 15.

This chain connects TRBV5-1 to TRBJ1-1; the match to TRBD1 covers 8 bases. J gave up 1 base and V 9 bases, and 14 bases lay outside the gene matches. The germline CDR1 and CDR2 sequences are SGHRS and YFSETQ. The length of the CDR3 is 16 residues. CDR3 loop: CATRATGGLGNTEAFF. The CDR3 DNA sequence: TGCGCCACCCGAGCCACAGGGGGTTTGGGGAACACTGAAGCTTTCTTT.

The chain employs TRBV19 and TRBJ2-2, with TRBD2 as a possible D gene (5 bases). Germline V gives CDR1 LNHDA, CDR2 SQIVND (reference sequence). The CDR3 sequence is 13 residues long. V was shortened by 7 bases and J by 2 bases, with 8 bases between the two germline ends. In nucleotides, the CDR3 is TGTGCCAGTACCCGGACTAACACCGGGGAGCTGTTTTTT. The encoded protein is CASTRTNTGELFF.

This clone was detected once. This chain's CDR3 is CASSSISGTGGEQYF. The CDR3 DNA follows: TGCGCCAGCAGCTCGATATCGGGGACAGGAGGCGAGCAGTACTTC. The chain joins TRBV5-1 to TRBJ2-7; 8 bases are a match to TRBD1. The CDR3 loop spans 15 amino acids. Germline CDR1 is SGHRS and CDR2 is YFSETQ. J lost 6 bases, V lost 3 bases, and 11 bases had no gene match.

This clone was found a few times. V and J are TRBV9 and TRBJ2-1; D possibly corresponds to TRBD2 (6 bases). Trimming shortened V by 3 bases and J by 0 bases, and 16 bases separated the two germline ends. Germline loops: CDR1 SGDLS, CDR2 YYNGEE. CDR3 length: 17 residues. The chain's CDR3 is CASSGATSPSSYNEQFF. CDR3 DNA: TGTGCCAGCAGCGGAGCAACTAGCCCGAGCTCCTACAATGAGCAGTTCTTC.

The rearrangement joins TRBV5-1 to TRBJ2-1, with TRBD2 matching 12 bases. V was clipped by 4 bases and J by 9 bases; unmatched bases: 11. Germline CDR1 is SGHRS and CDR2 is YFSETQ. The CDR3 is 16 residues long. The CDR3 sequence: CASSQEPGLAGSEQFF. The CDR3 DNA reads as TGCGCCAGCAGCCAGGAACCGGGACTAGCGGGCTCTGAGCAGTTCTTC. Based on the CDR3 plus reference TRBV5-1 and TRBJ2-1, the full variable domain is KAGVTQTPRYLIKTRGQQVTLSCSPISGHRSVSWYQQTPGQGLQFLFEYFSETQRNKGNFPGRFSGRQFSNSRSEMNVSTLELGDSALYLCASSQEPGLAGSEQFFGPGTRLTVL.

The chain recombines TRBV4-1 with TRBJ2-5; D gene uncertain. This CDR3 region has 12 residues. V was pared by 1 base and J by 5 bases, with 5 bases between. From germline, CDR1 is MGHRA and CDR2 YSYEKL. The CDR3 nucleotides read TGCGCCAGCAGCCAAGCCGGGGAGACCCAGTACTTC. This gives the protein CASSQAGETQYF.

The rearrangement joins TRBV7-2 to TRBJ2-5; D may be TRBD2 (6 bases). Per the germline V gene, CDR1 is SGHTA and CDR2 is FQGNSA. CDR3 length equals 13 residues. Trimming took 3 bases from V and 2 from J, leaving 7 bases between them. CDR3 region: CASSFSGQETQYF. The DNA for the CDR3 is TGTGCCAGCAGCTTCAGCGGGCAAGAGACCCAGTACTTC.

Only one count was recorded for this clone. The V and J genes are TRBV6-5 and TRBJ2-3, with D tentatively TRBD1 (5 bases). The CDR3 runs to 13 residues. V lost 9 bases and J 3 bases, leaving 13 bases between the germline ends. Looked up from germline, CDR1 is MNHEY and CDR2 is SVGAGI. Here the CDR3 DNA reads TGTGCCAGTACATCAGGGTTGACAGATACGCAGTATTTT. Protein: CASTSGLTDTQYF.

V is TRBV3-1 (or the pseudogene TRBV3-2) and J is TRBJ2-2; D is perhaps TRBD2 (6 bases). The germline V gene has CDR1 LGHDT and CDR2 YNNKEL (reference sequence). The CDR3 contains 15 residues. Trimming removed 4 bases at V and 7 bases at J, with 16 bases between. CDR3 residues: CASSPAGTMGGELFF. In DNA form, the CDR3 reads TGTGCCAGCAGCCCCGCGGGGACGATGGGCGGGGAGCTGTTTTTT.

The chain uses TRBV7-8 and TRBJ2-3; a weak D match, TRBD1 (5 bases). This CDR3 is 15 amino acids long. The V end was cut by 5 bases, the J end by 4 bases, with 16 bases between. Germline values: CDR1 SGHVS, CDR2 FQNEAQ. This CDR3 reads CASSRRESRADTQYF. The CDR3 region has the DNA TGTGCCAGCAGCCGAAGGGAAAGCAGGGCAGATACGCAGTATTTT.

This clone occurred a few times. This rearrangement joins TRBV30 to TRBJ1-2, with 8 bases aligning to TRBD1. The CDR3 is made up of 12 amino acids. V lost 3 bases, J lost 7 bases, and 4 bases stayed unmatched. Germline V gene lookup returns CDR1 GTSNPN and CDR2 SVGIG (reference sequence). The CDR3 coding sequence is TGTGCCTGGAGGGGCAGGGGGCTTGGCTACACCTTC. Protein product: CAWRGRGLGYTF.

The chain's CDR3 is CASSLAWRGYEQYF. In nucleotides, the CDR3 is TGTGCCAGCAGTTTAGCTTGGCGGGGCTACGAGCAGTACTTC. The gene calls are TRBV27 and TRBJ2-7; the D gene is possibly TRBD2 (6 bases). Trimming stripped 2 bases from V and 3 bases from J, with 11 bases between. Germline V lookup: CDR1 MNHEY, CDR2 SMNVEV (reference sequence). This CDR3 has 14 amino acids.

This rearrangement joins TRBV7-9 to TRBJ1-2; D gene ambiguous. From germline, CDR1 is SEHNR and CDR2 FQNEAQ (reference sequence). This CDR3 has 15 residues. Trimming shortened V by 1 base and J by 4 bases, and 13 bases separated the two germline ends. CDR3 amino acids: CASSLDARTFYGYTF. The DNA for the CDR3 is TGTGCCAGCAGCTTAGACGCACGAACTTTCTATGGCTACACCTTC.

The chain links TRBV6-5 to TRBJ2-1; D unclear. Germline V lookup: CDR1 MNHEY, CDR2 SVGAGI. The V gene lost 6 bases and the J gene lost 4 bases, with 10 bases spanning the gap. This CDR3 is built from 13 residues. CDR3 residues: CASRSLPYNEQFF. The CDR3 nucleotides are TGTGCCAGCAGGAGTCTCCCTTACAATGAGCAGTTCTTC.

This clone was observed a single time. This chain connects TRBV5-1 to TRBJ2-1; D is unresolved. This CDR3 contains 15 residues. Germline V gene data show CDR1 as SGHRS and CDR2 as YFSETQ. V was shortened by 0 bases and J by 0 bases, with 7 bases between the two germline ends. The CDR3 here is CASSLDGSSYNEQFF. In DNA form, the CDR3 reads TGCGCCAGCAGCTTGGACGGTAGCTCCTACAATGAGCAGTTCTTC.